The clone carrying this T cell receptor beta chain appeared once. This record comes from a study of cytomegalovirus exposure and HLA in healthy donors. Method: immunoSEQ multiplex PCR; TCRdb's copy keeps in-frame clones and lacks some. The table records fewer than 150,000 clones, about 86% of them present only once. The CDR3 loop spans 15 amino acids. The V gene's germline CDR1 is SEHNR and CDR2 FQNEAQ (reference sequence). The V gene lost 2 bases and the J gene lost 6 bases, with 16 bases spanning the gap. Separation from the approximately 710-subject first cohort characterized the roughly 120-subject validation cohort, to which the donors belonged.

This chain joins TRBV7-9 and TRBJ1-2, with a possible D match to TRBD1 (6 bases). The source of this sequence is a woman aged 18-29 years in good health and CMV-seropositive. Sequenced sample: PBMCs. CDR3 sequence reads: CASSLHGGRVDGYTF. CDR3 in DNA: TGTGCCAGCAGCTTACACGGGGGGCGAGTGGATGGCTACACCTTC.